A single sample is the source of the 32 T cell receptor beta chains below, sequenced in a study of human T cells and chemical hapten exposure. Time point given: pre-sensitization, week 0. Treatment of the sample: therapeutic diphenylcyclopropenone sensitization with weekly scalp DPC. TCRdb ran MiXCR on the RACE reads and lists one entry per CDR3 protein. The sample yields some 90,000 distinct CDR3 sequences, around 8.8% seen once. The source was whole blood, collected in connection with sensitization to the hapten diphenylcyclopropenone (DPC). The receptors originated from a man aged 40-55 years with alopecia areata. Some clones in this sample may be carry-over from other donors' samples.

This clonotype has at least ten counts. The gene calls are TRBV18 and TRBJ1-5; tentative D call: TRBD1 (5 bases). Germline V gene sequence: CDR1 KGHSH, CDR2 LQKENI. This CDR3 has 13 amino acids. With 5 bases removed from V and 7 bases from J, the gap between germline ends came to 12 bases. CDR3 sequence: CASSTDSRQPQHF. The CDR3 nucleotides read TGTGCCAGCTCAACAGACAGCAGACAGCCCCAGCATTTT. The full variable domain, in which reference TRBV18 and TRBJ1-5 provide the parts outside the CDR3, is NAGVMQNPRHLVRRRGQEARLRCSPMKGHSHVYWYRQLPEEGLKFMVYLQKENIIDESGMPKERFSAEFPKEGPSILRIQQVVRGDSAAYFCASSTDSRQPQHFGDGTRLSIL.

This clonotype occurred many times. This chain joins TRBV7-9 and TRBJ2-7; 8 nucleotides match TRBD1. Unmatched junction bases numbered 7, after V lost 3 bases and J lost 6 bases. Germline V lookup: CDR1 SEHNR, CDR2 FQNEAQ (reference sequence). This CDR3 comprises 14 residues. CDR3 region: CASSFRQGAGEQYF. In DNA, the CDR3 is TGTGCCAGCAGCTTCAGGCAGGGGGCGGGCGAGCAGTACTTC.

This clonotype was counted at least ten times. V usage is TRBV24-1 and J usage is TRBJ2-6; no reliable D call. The V and J ends lost 8 bases and 2 bases respectively, with 6 bases between them. This CDR3 comprises 13 residues. The germline V gene has CDR1 KGHDR and CDR2 SFDVKD. The CDR3 coding sequence is TGTGCCACCATGAAGCCTGGGGCCAACGTCCTGACTTTC. It codes for CATMKPGANVLTF.

This clonotype has only a few counts. The chain couples TRBV12-5 to TRBJ2-3, with D unresolved. Germline lookup yields CDR1 LGHNT and CDR2 FRNRAP. This CDR3 region has 16 residues. The V gene lost 2 bases and the J gene lost 5 bases, with 17 bases spanning the gap. CDR3 loop: CASGLSPGSVGDTQYF. DNA for the CDR3: TGTGCTAGTGGTTTGTCCCCAGGATCCGTGGGAGATACGCAGTATTTT. Together with reference TRBV12-5 and TRBJ2-3, the CDR3 gives the full variable domain: DARVTQTPRHKVTEMGQEVTMRCQPILGHNTVFWYRQTMMQGLELLAYFRNRAPLDDSGMPKDRFSAEMPDATLATLKIQPSEPRDSAVYFCASGLSPGSVGDTQYFGPGTRLTVL.

This clonotype was counted only a few times. The chain combines TRBV4-1 with TRBJ1-1; no definite D call. With 0 bases removed from V and 5 bases from J, the gap between germline ends came to 13 bases. Germline V gene lookup returns CDR1 MGHRA and CDR2 YSYEKL. The length of the CDR3 is 15 residues. CDR3 residues: CASSQEVTAVTEAFF. The DNA of the CDR3 is TGCGCCAGCAGCCAAGAAGTCACAGCCGTAACTGAAGCTTTCTTT.

This clonotype has ten or more counts. This chain links TRBV6-8 with TRBJ1-5, with a tentative D call TRBD1 (6 bases). Germline-derived CDR1 and CDR2 are MNHGY and SAAAGT. The CDR3 extends over 20 amino acids. The ends were cut back, 0 bases at V and 2 bases at J, with 23 bases in the middle. CDR3 sequence (DNA): TGTGCCAGCAGTTACTCGATTCTGTACAGGGAGGGTCCCGGCAATCAGCCCCAGCATTTT. Its protein product is CASSYSILYREGPGNQPQHF.

The rearrangement uses TRBV3-1 and TRBJ2-7; possibly TRBD2 for D (6 bases). The CDR3 loop spans 13 amino acids. V lost 4 bases to trimming and J lost 5 bases, with 12 bases between them. The germline gives CDR1 LGHDT, CDR2 YNNKEL (reference sequence). CDR3 nucleotides: TGTGCCAGCAGCCGTGCGGGGTCACACGAGCAGTACGTC. This gives the protein CASSRAGSHEQYV.

This clonotype was recorded at least ten times. The chain couples TRBV28 to TRBJ1-2; a weak D match, TRBD1 (5 bases). V was shortened by 3 bases and J by 4 bases, with 12 bases between the two germline ends. This CDR3 contains 14 residues. The V gene's germline CDR1 is MDHEN and CDR2 SYDVKM. The CDR3 coding sequence is TGTGCCAGCAGTTTGTCGGCAGGGACCTATGGCTACACCTTC. It encodes CASSLSAGTYGYTF.

This clonotype has at least ten counts. The rearrangement uses TRBV6-1 and TRBJ2-5; D ambiguous. Trimming stripped 2 bases from V and 4 bases from J, with 11 bases between. Germline CDR1 is MNHNS and CDR2 is SASEGT. The CDR3 spans 14 residues. CDR3 amino acids: CASSELLNTETQYF. For the CDR3, the DNA is TGTGCCAGCAGTGAACTCCTAAATACAGAGACCCAGTACTTC.

Of note for this clonotype: Being one base from a much bigger clone, this may be a read error. This chain uses TRBV28 with TRBJ1-2; D is ambiguous. Germline values: CDR1 MDHEN, CDR2 SYDVKM. The CDR3 has 12 residues. The CDR3 here is CDTTQDVRGYTF. CDR3 sequence (DNA): TGTGACACCACTCAAGATGTGAGAGGCTACACCTTC.

This clonotype was seen a few times. The gene calls are TRBV29-1 and TRBJ2-3, with 9 bases lining up with TRBD2. The CDR3 is 14 amino acids. CDR1 and CDR2 (germline): SQVTM, ANQGSEA. V gave up 5 bases and J gave up 0 bases; unmatched junction bases: 3. The CDR3 here is CSVISGSSTDTQYF. In DNA form, the CDR3 reads TGCAGCGTTATTAGCGGGAGCAGCACAGATACGCAGTATTTT.

This clonotype was seen repeatedly, ten times or more. The J gene is TRBJ2-2, the V gene TRBV27; TRBD2 aligns across 8 bases. Germline lookup yields CDR1 MNHEY and CDR2 SMNVEV (reference sequence). V was clipped by 7 bases and J by 4 bases; unmatched bases: 5. The CDR3 length is 14 residues. CDR3 nucleotide sequence: TGTGCCAGCATGGGGGCGGGAGGCACCGGGGAGCTGTTTTTT. Its translation is CASMGAGGTGELFF.

The genes are TRBV6-5 and TRBJ2-3; D possibly corresponds to TRBD2 (5 bases). Germline assignment: CDR1 MNHEY and CDR2 SVGAGI. Trimming took off 2 bases at V and 0 bases at J, with 6 bases between the two ends. The CDR3 loop spans 14 amino acids. The CDR3 DNA is TGTGCCAGCAGTTACAGGACTAGCACAGATACGCAGTATTTT. Its translation: CASSYRTSTDTQYF.

This clonotype was found many times. The gene calls are TRBV6-6 and TRBJ1-2; 8 bases map to TRBD1. Germline V gene sequence: CDR1 MNHNY, CDR2 SVGAGI (reference sequence). J lost 4 bases, V lost 6 bases, and 10 bases had no gene match. The CDR3 length is 15 residues. In nucleotides, the CDR3 is TGTGCCAGCAGATCCGGACAGGGAGGACTCTATGGCTACACCTTC. Translation: CASRSGQGGLYGYTF.

The rearrangement uses TRBV27 and TRBJ2-5, with D possibly matching TRBD1 (5 bases). The germline V gene encodes CDR1 MNHEY and CDR2 SMNVEV (reference sequence). V gave up 8 bases and J gave up 4 bases, with 20 bases separating them. The CDR3 has 15 residues. As DNA, the CDR3 is TGTGCCAGCGCACAGTTTAAGGGGCAAGGAGAGACCCAGTACTTC. Protein sequence: CASAQFKGQGETQYF.

The chain joins TRBV5-4 to TRBJ1-1; D remains ambiguous. This CDR3 has 14 residues. Deletions cut 0 bases from V and 1 base from J, with 7 bases between. Germline loops: CDR1 SGHNT, CDR2 YYREEE (reference sequence). Here the CDR3 reads CASSLAGKNTEAFF. In DNA form, the CDR3 reads TGTGCCAGCAGCTTGGCGGGGAAGAACACTGAAGCTTTCTTT.

This clonotype was found a few times. The DNA of the CDR3 is TGTGCCAGCAGTTTGGGACTAGCGGCCCACAATGAGCAGTTCTTC. Protein sequence: CASSLGLAAHNEQFF. The chain has TRBV28 and TRBJ2-1, with TRBD2 identical over 11 bases. The CDR3 runs 15 residues. V shed 3 bases, J shed 5 bases, and the junction held 3 bases outside the gene matches. The V gene's germline CDR1 is MDHEN and CDR2 SYDVKM.

The chain has TRBV18 and TRBJ2-7; 13 positions match TRBD2. The trim removed 3 bases at V and 5 bases at J, leaving 4 bases unmatched. CDR1 and CDR2 from the germline V gene are KGHSH and LQKENI. The CDR3 extends over 15 amino acids. In DNA form, the CDR3 reads TGTGCCAGCTCACCTGGGACTAGCGGGACCAACGAGCAGTACTTC. It codes for CASSPGTSGTNEQYF.

This sequence joins TRBV14 and TRBJ1-2; D gene ambiguous. CDR3 length: 14 residues. V lost 0 bases, J lost 7 bases, and 12 bases lay in between. Germline CDR1 and CDR2: SGHDN and FVKESK. The CDR3 nucleotides are TGTGCCAGCAGCCAAGAGGGATCCCGGGGTGGCTACACCTTC. Translating gives CASSQEGSRGGYTF.

The gene calls are TRBV6-5 and TRBJ2-3, with 9 nucleotides matching TRBD2. Looked up from germline, CDR1 is MNHEY and CDR2 is SVGAGI. The CDR3 length is 16 residues. With V trimmed by 4 bases and J by 8 bases, 13 bases remained unmatched. The CDR3 DNA sequence: TGTGCCAGCAGTTCCCCTGCGGGAGGGGCCGGGGGTACGCAGTATTTT. This sequence encodes CASSSPAGGAGGTQYF.

In its sample, this clonotype was seen a few times. The chain employs TRBV6-6 and TRBJ2-7; tentatively, D is TRBD1 (6 bases). Trimming pared 4 bases from V and 3 bases from J, leaving 13 bases between. Germline assignment: CDR1 MNHNY and CDR2 SVGAGI (reference sequence). The CDR3 consists of 14 residues. Here the CDR3 reads CASSSQDSNYEQYV. The CDR3 DNA reads TGTGCCAGCAGTTCTCAGGACAGCAACTACGAGCAGTACGTC.

The V call is TRBV7-9, the J call TRBJ2-6; 10 bases map to TRBD2. From germline, CDR1 is SEHNR and CDR2 FQNEAQ (reference sequence). The CDR3 length is 22 residues. Trimming removed 3 bases from V and 0 bases from J; junction bases left unmatched: 17. The CDR3 DNA follows: TGTGCCAGCAGCTTCCAAAGTTTAGGGTTGGCTAGCGGGAGCTCTGGGGCCAACGTCCTGACTTTC. This encodes CASSFQSLGLASGSSGANVLTF. The full variable domain, in which reference TRBV7-9 and TRBJ2-6 provide the parts outside the CDR3, is DTGVSQNPRHKITKRGQNVTFRCDPISEHNRLYWYRQTLGQGPEFLTYFQNEAQLEKSRLLSDRFSAERPKGSFSTLEIQRTEQGDSAMYLCASSFQSLGLASGSSGANVLTFGAGSRLTVL.

This clonotype was counted at least ten times. This rearrangement joins TRBV7-8 to TRBJ2-7; possibly TRBD1 for D (5 bases). The CDR3 has 14 residues. Germline CDR1 is SGHVS and CDR2 is FQNEAQ. Trimming took 1 base from V and 2 from J, leaving 9 bases between them. The CDR3 DNA follows: TGTGCCAGCAGCTTAGGGCCGACAGCCTACGAGCAGTACTTC. As protein: CASSLGPTAYEQYF.

CDR3: CASSYSNLRRGGRIQYF. CDR3 sequence (DNA): TGTGCCAGCAGTTACTCGAACCTCAGGAGGGGTGGCCGCATTCAGTACTTC. The chain is built from TRBV6-2 or TRBV6-3 and TRBJ2-4; D may be TRBD2 (6 bases). This CDR3 comprises 17 residues. Looked up from germline, CDR1 is MNHEY and CDR2 is SVGEGT. Deletions cut 0 bases from V and 9 bases from J, with 21 bases between.

Turning to this clonotype: An end of the junction differs from the germline gene, which may be a read error. As DNA, the CDR3 is TGTGCCAGCAGCTTAGATGGAATCCGGCCCCTGCATTTT. This codes for CASSLDGIRPLHF. The gene calls are TRBV7-8 and TRBJ1-5, with D uncertain. Germline V lookup: CDR1 SGHVS, CDR2 FQNEAQ. CDR3 size: 13 residues.

The rearrangement links TRBV24-1 to TRBJ2-5, with no clear D. Germline V gives CDR1 KGHDR, CDR2 SFDVKD. The CDR3 is made up of 13 amino acids. Trimming left V 0 bases short and J 5 bases short, with 6 bases between. The CDR3 loop reads CATSDLQVETQYF. The DNA of the CDR3 is TGTGCCACCAGTGATTTGCAGGTCGAGACCCAGTACTTC.

This clonotype was observed many times. The rearrangement joins TRBV7-6 to TRBJ1-1; weak D call: TRBD1 (6 bases). The CDR3 is 14 residues long. Between the trimmed V and J ends, which lost 1 base and 1 base, there was a span of 7 bases. The germline V gene has CDR1 SGHVS and CDR2 FNYEAQ. CDR3 loop: CASSLEQGNTEAFF. The CDR3 DNA is TGTGCCAGCAGCTTAGAACAGGGGAACACTGAAGCTTTCTTT.

This clonotype was observed a few times. The J gene is TRBJ2-7, the V gene TRBV6-2 or TRBV6-3; D gene ambiguous. In germline, CDR1 is MNHEY, CDR2 SVGEGT. The CDR3 extends over 12 amino acids. V was clipped by 6 bases and J by 2 bases, with 8 bases between them. The CDR3 spells CASSQDTYEQYV. The CDR3 nucleotides read TGTGCCAGCAGCCAAGATACCTACGAGCAGTACGTC.

The V gene is TRBV25-1, the J gene TRBJ2-7, with 10 bases matching TRBD1. With 5 bases clipped from V and 3 bases from J, the junction kept 4 bases outside the gene matches. Per the germline V gene, CDR1 is MGHDK and CDR2 is SYGVNS. CDR3 length: 14 residues. The CDR3 nucleotides read TGTGCCAGCAGTTCGGACAGGGGGGGCTACGAGCAGTACTTC. Protein product: CASSSDRGGYEQYF.

In this sample, this clonotype turned up many times. V and J are TRBV29-1 and TRBJ2-1, with 13 bases lining up with TRBD2. Germline V gene data show CDR1 as SQVTM and CDR2 as ANQGSEA. This CDR3 is built from 14 residues. Unmatched junction bases numbered 9, after V lost 7 bases and J lost 9 bases. The CDR3 spells CSAGTSGTIVEQFF. CDR3 DNA: TGCAGCGCCGGGACTAGCGGGACTATCGTTGAGCAGTTCTTC.

This rearrangement joins TRBV3-1 to TRBJ2-7; D ambiguous. V lost 4 bases to trimming and J lost 3 bases, with 7 bases between them. The germline CDR1 and CDR2 sequences are LGHDT and YNNKEL (reference sequence). The CDR3 runs 12 residues. The CDR3, as DNA: TGTGCCAGCAGCCCGCCCGACTACGAGCAGTACGTC. Its protein product is CASSPPDYEQYV.

The sample holds a few counts of this clonotype. The chain recombines TRBV4-2 with TRBJ1-6, with 7 bases that match TRBD1. The length of the CDR3 is 15 residues. Germline CDR1 reads LGHNA; CDR2 reads YNFKEQ. The V and J ends lost 0 bases and 13 bases, in that order; junction bases with no gene match: 9. The CDR3 DNA is TGTGCCAGCAGCCAAGAAGACAGGGAGGTTGTGCCCCTCCACTTT. This sequence encodes CASSQEDREVVPLHF.